The subject of this entry is one TCR beta chain. There are 13 residues in the CDR3. The ends were cut back, 2 bases at V and 4 bases at J, with 6 bases in the middle. Per germline, CDR1 MNHEY and CDR2 SVGAGI. Ages ranged from about 18 to 100 years, with residence in under 25 US areas. The source of the sample is a study of blood T cell repertoires in COVID-19. For the study at large: COVID-19 samples, acute and convalescent, were from the United States, Italy and Spain.

Original processing methods: The authors estimated nucleated cell counts from reference gene primer amplification. TCRdb's table, derived via immunoSEQ multiplex PCR, lists solely in-frame clones and lacks some. V and J calls and clone size are given by that table; D and trimming were obtained from the DNA. The sample shows about 250,000 clones, about nine tenths of them seen only once. The TCR comes from a woman aged 50 to 65 who had recovered from COVID-19. The chain employs TRBV6-5 and TRBJ1-5, with a possible D match to TRBD1 (5 bases). The sequenced sample was PBMCs or T cells enriched from blood (not recorded which). CDR3 DNA: TGTGCCAGCAGTTACGACAGAAATCAGCCCCAGCATTTT. Translating it yields CASSYDRNQPQHF.